This TCR beta chain was sequenced in a study of CD8 T cells in ankylosing spondylitis. Overall study findings and caveats: A number of the motif variants had already been described in reactive arthritis synovial fluid and blood. Disease-associated clones were reportedly significantly overrepresented in matched ankylosing spondylitis synovial fluid. Peripheral blood samples showed relatively rare disease-linked clones, and these clones were CD8+. For ankylosing spondylitis blood, a TCR beta motif of 7 or 8 highly homologous variants appeared characteristic.

For TCR beta, libraries came from quantitative 5'-RACE with molecular barcodes. Using its own MiXCR run on the 5' RACE reads, TCRdb lists one record per CDR3 protein. The sample has over 200,000 distinct CDR3 sequences, about 16% seen once. The CDR3 is 15 residues long. V shed 4 bases and J shed 0 bases, with 11 bases lying between them. Germline-derived CDR1 and CDR2 are SGHAT and FQNNGV. Points on this clonotype: The antigen is unknown.

The gene calls are TRBV11-2 and TRBJ2-3; maybe TRBD2 (5 bases). The TCR originated in a male donor with ankylosing spondylitis. The sample taken for sequencing was blood, either unsorted or a sorted T cell fraction (not recorded which). The CDR3 DNA reads as TGTGCCAGCAGCTCTCCGGGATCTAGCACAGATACGCAGTATTTT. The encoded protein is CASSSPGSSTDTQYF.